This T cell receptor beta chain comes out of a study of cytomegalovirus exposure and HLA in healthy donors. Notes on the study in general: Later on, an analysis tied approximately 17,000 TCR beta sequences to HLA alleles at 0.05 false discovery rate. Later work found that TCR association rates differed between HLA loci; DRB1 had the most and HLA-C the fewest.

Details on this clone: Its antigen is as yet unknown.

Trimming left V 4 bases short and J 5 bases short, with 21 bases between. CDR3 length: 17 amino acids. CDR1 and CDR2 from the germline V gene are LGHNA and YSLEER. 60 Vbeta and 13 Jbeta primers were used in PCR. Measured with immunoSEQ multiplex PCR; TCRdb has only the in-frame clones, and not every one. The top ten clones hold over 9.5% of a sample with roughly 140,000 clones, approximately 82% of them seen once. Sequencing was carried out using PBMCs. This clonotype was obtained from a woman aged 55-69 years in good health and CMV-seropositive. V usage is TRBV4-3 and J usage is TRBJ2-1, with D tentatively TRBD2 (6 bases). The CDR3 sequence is CASSPRTLDYTNNEQFF. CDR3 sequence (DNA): TGCGCCAGCAGCCCCAGAACCTTGGACTACACCAACAATGAGCAGTTCTTC.